This T cell receptor beta chain was identified in a study of T cell responses to AZD1222 COVID-19 vaccine. It was second doses at about 4 or about 12 weeks that were pooled. The data were produced by immunoSEQ multiplex PCR, yet TCRdb's version contains in-frame clones alone and is incomplete. Among 120,000 to 150,000 clones listed, more than 70% were seen once. Points from the study as a whole: White British people made up most donors, females outnumbered males, and clonal diversity was possibly underestimated.

Germline CDR1 and CDR2: SNHLY and FYNNEI. The length of the CDR3 is 14 residues. The V end lost 6 bases, the J end lost 4 bases, and 16 bases lay between the germline ends. This clone was seen a few times. Its antigen remains unknown. Material: peripheral blood, obtained 28 days after the second AZD1222 dose. V gene TRBV2 combines with J gene TRBJ2-7; D not resolved. This TCR was recovered from an adult who received the AZD1222 COVID-19 vaccine. The CDR3 region has the DNA TGTGCCAGCAGACTGGACCACTCACAATACGAGCAGTACTTC. Amino acid sequence: CASRLDHSQYEQYF.